This T cell receptor (beta chain) is from a study of molecular identifiers for immune sequencing clone quantification. The V end lost 2 bases, the J end lost 7 bases, and 15 bases lay between the germline ends. CDR1 and CDR2 (germline): MNHEY, SMNVEV (reference sequence). The CDR3 has 14 residues. The bulk TCR libraries were made with methods described before and with listed TCR primers. TCRdb re-analysed the PCR reads in MiXCR, keeping a single row per CDR3 protein. The sample has over 550,000 distinct CDR3 sequences; around 25% are singletons. Libraries for naive CD8 T cells, which were made from about 20,000 to 1,000,000 sorted cells, drew on 10%, 30% or 50% of the RNA. Naive CD8 T cells were sorted as CD8+CD4-CCR7+CD45RA+.

The sample taken for sequencing was naive CD8+ T cells from blood, with Jurkat cell RNA spiked in. The subset here: FACS-sorted CD8+CD4-CCR7+CD45RA+ naive T cells. The receptor was isolated from a human donor in good health. Some libraries in this study had Jurkat cell RNA spiked in. V is TRBV27 and J is TRBJ2-7; D might be TRBD1 (6 bases). CDR3 protein: CASSLGGGGWEQYF. The CDR3 region has the DNA TGTGCCAGCAGTTTAGGGGGTGGGGGCTGGGAGCAGTACTTC.